One T cell receptor beta chain is described in this entry. Antigen: not known. This sample stems from a study of monozygotic twins with inflammatory bowel disease. General observations from the study: Lower sharing of clonotypes with other individuals was seen in IBD patients than in healthy twins. This was most marked in patients showing signs of disease activity. In patient repertoires, differing immunosuppressive treatments may have added some variability.

Two nested PCRs, run for around 15 and 10 cycles, were applied to TCRalpha and TCRbeta cDNA. TCRdb derives one entry per CDR3 protein from the 5' RACE reads, leaving out DNA. The table lists about 140,000 distinct CDR3 sequences, with approximately 1.2% in the top ten. The length of the CDR3 is 13 residues. Germline CDR1 reads LGHDT; CDR2 reads YNNKEL (reference sequence). Whole blood, unsorted for T cells, was the source of total RNA. The V call is TRBV3-1, the J call TRBJ2-7. The sequence came from a human donor with ulcerative colitis or Crohn's disease, or a healthy co-twin of an affected twin (not recorded which). The specimen was blood. The CDR3: CASSPGGPYEQYF.